These 11 T cell receptor beta chains were sequenced from one sample in a study of vaccination and CD4 T cells after COVID-19. No cognate antigen is known for these TCRs. The Oncomine TCR Beta short-read assay was what sequenced the DNA obtained from cultured CD4+ T cells. TCRdb fed the PCR reads into MiXCR, producing one record per CDR3 protein. Of 5,500 to 8,000 distinct CDR3 sequences in the sample, roughly 22% were seen once. Treatment of the sample: roughly 11-day PBMC culture with coronavirus spike peptide pools or control peptides (ViraFEST assay). The specimen comprised CD4+ T cells from blood, cultured in vitro, sampled after SARS-CoV-2 vaccination. These receptors were obtained from a human donor who had recovered from COVID-19.

The chain couples TRBV6-5 to TRBJ1-1, with D unresolved. This CDR3 region has 13 residues. CDR1 is MNHEY and CDR2 is SVGAGI in the germline V gene. The V and J ends lost 2 bases and 2 bases respectively, with 6 bases between them. This CDR3 is CASSYQDNTEAFF. Here the CDR3 DNA reads TGTGCCAGCAGTTACCAGGACAACACTGAAGCTTTCTTT.

Within the sample, this clonotype is medium-sized. This CDR3 is CASSLQLYEQYF. DNA for the CDR3: TGTGCCAGCAGCTTACAGCTCTACGAGCAGTACTTC. J is TRBJ2-7 and V is TRBV7-8; no clear D gene. Looked up from germline, CDR1 is SGHVS and CDR2 is FQNEAQ. The V end lost 2 bases, the J end lost 3 bases, and 5 bases lay between the germline ends. The CDR3 is 12 residues long. Based on the CDR3 plus reference TRBV7-8 and TRBJ2-7, the full variable domain is GAGVSQSPRYKVAKRGQDVALRCDPISGHVSLFWYQQALGQGPEFLTYFQNEAQLDKSGLPSDRFFAERPEGSVSTLKIQRTQQEDSAVYLCASSLQLYEQYFGPGTRLTVT.

This rearrangement joins TRBV7-2 to TRBJ2-3; a possible D gene is TRBD2 (5 bases). The CDR3 consists of 17 residues. V shed 5 bases and J shed 0 bases, with 18 bases lying between them. Germline lookup yields CDR1 SGHTA and CDR2 FQGNSA. CDR3 nucleotides: TGTGCCAGCAGCCCCCAAAAGACTACCTCTAGCACAGATACGCAGTATTTT. The encoded protein is CASSPQKTTSSTDTQYF.

This chain joins TRBV11-2 and TRBJ2-7, with unresolved D. Between the trimmed V and J ends, which lost 5 bases and 1 base, there was a span of 15 bases. The CDR3 is 15 residues long. Germline CDR1 reads SGHAT; CDR2 reads FQNNGV. The CDR3 DNA sequence: TGTGCCAGCAGCCCGGCCGGTGTATGGTCCTACGAGCAGTACTTC. Translated, it gives CASSPAGVWSYEQYF.

This chain links TRBV5-4 with TRBJ2-7, with D tentatively TRBD1 or TRBD2 (5 bases each). Germline V CDR1 and CDR2: SGHNT, YYREEE (reference sequence). The length of the CDR3 is 15 residues. The V end lost 4 bases, the J end lost 6 bases, and 20 bases lay between the germline ends. CDR3 DNA sequence: TGTGCCAGCAGCCATGGGACCGCCTCGAGGGGCGAGCAGTACTTC. Translating it yields CASSHGTASRGEQYF. The full variable domain, rest sourced from reference TRBV5-4 and TRBJ2-7, is ETGVTQSPTHLIKTRGQQVTLRCSSQSGHNTVSWYQQALGQGPQFIFQYYREEENGRGNFPPRFSGLQFPNYSSELNVNALELDDSALYLCASSHGTASRGEQYFGPGTRLTVT.

This chain joins TRBV5-4 and TRBJ1-5; 12 bases are a match to TRBD1. The CDR3 covers 17 residues. Germline V gene lookup returns CDR1 SGHNT and CDR2 YYREEE (reference sequence). Trimming cost V 4 bases and J 1 base; bases outside gene matches: 6. CDR3 region: CASSTGQGAGSNQPQHF. CDR3 nucleotide sequence: TGTGCCAGCAGCACGGGACAGGGGGCAGGGAGCAATCAGCCCCAGCATTTT. Looking up the rest from reference TRBV5-4 and TRBJ1-5 gives the full variable domain: ETGVTQSPTHLIKTRGQQVTLRCSSQSGHNTVSWYQQALGQGPQFIFQYYREEENGRGNFPPRFSGLQFPNYSSELNVNALELDDSALYLCASSTGQGAGSNQPQHFGDGTRLSIL.

As for this clonotype: The conserved phenylalanine or tryptophan normally closing the CDR3 is absent here, so this likely arose from a read error. This rearrangement joins TRBV4-3 to TRBJ1-2, with D tentatively TRBD1 (5 bases). Germline CDR1 LGHNA, CDR2 YSLEER. The V end was cut by 3 bases, the J end by 2 bases, with 16 bases between. CDR3 length: 16 residues. CDR3 amino acids: CASSQDLRQTNYGYTS. The CDR3 DNA sequence: TGCGCCAGCAGCCAGGACCTGAGACAGACCAACTATGGCTACACCTCC.

Concerning this clonotype itself: One end of the junction does not line up with germline, which may come from a read error. The V gene is TRBV7-7, the J gene TRBJ2-3, with D perhaps assigned TRBD1 or TRBD2 (5 bases each). The CDR3 is 14 residues long. Germline-derived CDR1 and CDR2 are SSHAT and FNYEAQ (reference sequence). CDR3 DNA: TGTGCTAGCAGCCCTGGGACCTGGGGAGATACGCAGTATTTT. It yields the protein CASSPGTWGDTQYF.

A few counts support this clonotype. This chain uses TRBV19 with TRBJ2-5; unclear D gene. V was clipped by 0 bases and J by 5 bases, with 13 bases between them. Germline assignment: CDR1 LNHDA and CDR2 SQIVND (reference sequence). The CDR3 runs 15 residues. CDR3 region: CASSIEPRPSETQYF. The DNA of the CDR3 is TGTGCCAGTAGTATAGAGCCGAGGCCAAGTGAGACCCAGTACTTC.

V and J are TRBV6-5 and TRBJ2-1; 11 bases agree with TRBD1. Germline CDR1 MNHEY, CDR2 SVGAGI. V trimming: 0 bases; J trimming: 7 bases; junction bases outside the gene matches: 2. The CDR3 spans 15 residues. CDR3 sequence (DNA): TGTGCCAGCAGTTACTCCGGGACAGGGGGGAATGAGCAGTTCTTC. This codes for CASSYSGTGGNEQFF.

The chain employs TRBV20-1 and TRBJ2-7, with a possible D match to TRBD1 (5 bases). Per the germline V gene, CDR1 is DFQATT and CDR2 is SNEGSKA (reference sequence). Trimming shortened V by 3 bases and J by 7 bases, and 10 bases separated the two germline ends. The CDR3 contains 11 residues. The CDR3 spells CSARQGWEQYF. CDR3 in DNA: TGCAGTGCTAGGCAGGGCTGGGAGCAGTACTTC.